Sequencing of this TCR beta chain was carried out in a study of blood T cell repertoires in COVID-19. The wider study: Sources were T cells, B-cell-depleted T cells, or PBMCs; the material itself was cDNA or gDNA.

The CDR3 extends over 15 amino acids. The germline CDR1 and CDR2 sequences are MDHEN and SYDVKM. Trimming took 3 bases from V and 4 from J, leaving 13 bases between them. As processed by the authors: The authors estimated nucleated cell counts from reference gene primer amplification. The repertoire was sequenced with immunoSEQ multiplex PCR; TCRdb's copy has only in-frame clones and lacks some. V, J and clone size are those of that table, while D and trimming were read from the DNA. The sample carries 240,000 or so clones, around 83% recorded once. This clonotype originated in a man between 25 and 39 years old who had recovered from COVID-19. The rearrangement uses TRBV28 and TRBJ2-4, with a tentative D call TRBD1 (6 bases). Sequenced sample: peripheral blood. CDR3 region: CASSFQGSLKNIQYF. The CDR3 region has the DNA TGTGCCAGCAGTTTCCAGGGGTCTTTAAAAAACATTCAGTACTTC.